The clone carrying this TCR beta chain occurred once. Blood got drawn at baseline, again on cycle 4 day 1, and then on cycle 7 day 1. The record originates from a study of OX40 agonist ivuxolimab in advanced cancers. Background on the study: Patients were given ivuxolimab, an antibody that agonizes OX40 (CD134). The mean age was approximately 56 years, ranging from about 23 to 79, with around four fifths of participants male.

This table comes from immunoSEQ multiplex PCR, and its TCRdb copy is limited to in-frame clones, with some not included. The repertoire holds tens of thousands of clones, around 92% seen once, with roughly 21% in the top ten. In germline, CDR1 is SGHNT, CDR2 YYREEE (reference sequence). The CDR3 runs to 12 residues. The V end lost 4 bases, the J end lost 10 bases, and 12 bases lay between the germline ends. The sample here was CD4+ or CD8+ T cells sorted from blood, taken in a trial of the OX40 agonist ivuxolimab. This rearrangement joins TRBV5-4 to TRBJ2-1, with D tentatively TRBD2 (6 bases). The sequence derives from an adult with an advanced solid tumor such as melanoma, head and neck, liver or kidney cancer. In nucleotides, the CDR3 is TGTGCCAGCAGCGGGACTTTCTTAGAGCAGTTCTTC. Translation gives CASSGTFLEQFF.